Listed here is a single T cell receptor beta chain. Original processing methods: Nucleated cell number was recorded as an estimate derived from reference gene primer amplification. Here immunoSEQ multiplex PCR was the method, and the copy in TCRdb shows in-frame clones only, minus some. The V and J calls and clone size are taken from that table; D and trimming were inferred from the DNA. The profile shows fewer than 300,000 clones, roughly 87% of them singletons. This specimen belongs to a study of blood T cell repertoires in COVID-19. The germline V gene encodes CDR1 LGHDT and CDR2 YNNKEL (reference sequence). There are 12 residues in the CDR3. V trimming: 4 bases; J trimming: 14 bases; junction bases outside the gene matches: 6.

The V and J genes are TRBV3-1 (or the pseudogene TRBV3-2) and TRBJ2-2, with 8 bases aligning to TRBD2. This TCR derives from a human donor in a cohort sampled during active COVID-19. The source material was peripheral blood. The CDR3 DNA sequence: TGTGCCAGCAGCCCCGGGGGGGGGATCCTGTTTTTT. This translates into CASSPGGGILFF.